This TCR beta chain came from a study of blood T cell repertoires in COVID-19. About the research overall: Spain, Italy and the United States supplied samples that represented acute and convalescent COVID-19. From T cells, B-cell-depleted T cells, or PBMCs came the material, which was cDNA or gDNA.

Between the trimmed V and J ends, which lost 2 bases and 4 bases, there was a span of 9 bases. The CDR3 consists of 13 residues. CDR1 and CDR2 from the germline V gene are MNHEY and SMNVEV (reference sequence). Recruited during active infection, patients (from Seattle) were subsequently followed longitudinally. Authors' processing steps: Amplification from reference gene primers served as the basis for estimated nucleated cell counts. Sequencing was performed with immunoSEQ multiplex PCR; in TCRdb, only in-frame clones are kept and a portion is missing. V, J and clone size were drawn from that table, and D and trimming were deduced from the DNA. The table includes around 120,000 clones, nearly 90% detected once.

Sequenced material: peripheral blood. The TCR was taken from a woman aged 55-70 years with COVID-19, enrolled during active disease. This chain joins TRBV27 and TRBJ2-7, with D hard to call. CDR3 nucleotides: TGTGCCAGCAGTTTACAGATCAGTTACGAGCAGTACTTC. It translates to CASSLQISYEQYF.